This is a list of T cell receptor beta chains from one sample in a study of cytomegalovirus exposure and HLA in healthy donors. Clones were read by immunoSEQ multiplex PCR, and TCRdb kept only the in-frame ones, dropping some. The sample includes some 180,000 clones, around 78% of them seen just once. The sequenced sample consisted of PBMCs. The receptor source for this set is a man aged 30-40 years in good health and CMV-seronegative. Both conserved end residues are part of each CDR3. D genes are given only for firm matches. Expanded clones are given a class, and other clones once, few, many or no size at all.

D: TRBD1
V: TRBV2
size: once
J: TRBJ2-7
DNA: TGTGCTACCAAACTACCGGGACAGGTTTACGAGCAGTACTTC
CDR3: CATKLPGQVYEQYF

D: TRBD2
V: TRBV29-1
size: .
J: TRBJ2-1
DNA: TGCAGCGTTGAAGGTCTTAGCGGGATAGTAAATGAGCAGTTCTTC
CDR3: CSVEGLSGIVNEQFF

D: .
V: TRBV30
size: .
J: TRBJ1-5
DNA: TGTGCCTGGAGTGTCAAATTAATAATTGGAGTCCAGCCCCAGCATTTT
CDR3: CAWSVKLIIGVQPQHF

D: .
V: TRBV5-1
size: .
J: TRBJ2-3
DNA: TGCGCCAGCAGCTTGGCCATGGGGCCCACAGATACGCAGTATTTT
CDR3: CASSLAMGPTDTQYF

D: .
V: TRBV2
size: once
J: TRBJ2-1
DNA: TGTGCCAGCAGTGGCTCCACGAGCTCCTACAATGAGCAGTTCTTC
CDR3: CASSGSTSSYNEQFF

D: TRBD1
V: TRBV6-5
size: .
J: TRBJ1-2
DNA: TGTGCCAGCAGTTACTCGGACAGGGTTGGCTACACCTTC
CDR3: CASSYSDRVGYTF

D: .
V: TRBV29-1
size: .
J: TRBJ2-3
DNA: TGCAGCGTATTCGGTCCCGCCCCAGATACGCAGTATTTT
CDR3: CSVFGPAPDTQYF

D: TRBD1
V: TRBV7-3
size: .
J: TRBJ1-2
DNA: TGTGCCAGCAGCAAGACAGGGAGTGCCTATGGCTACACCTTC
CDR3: CASSKTGSAYGYTF

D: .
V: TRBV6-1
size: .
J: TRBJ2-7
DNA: TGTGCCAGCAGGCTGGACTTGACCTACGAGCAGTACTTC
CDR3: CASRLDLTYEQYF

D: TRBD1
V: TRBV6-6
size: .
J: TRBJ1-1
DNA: TGTGCCAGCAGTTACGACACCGGGACAGGGGAAACTGAAGCTTTCTTT
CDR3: CASSYDTGTGETEAFF

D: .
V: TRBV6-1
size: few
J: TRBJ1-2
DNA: TGTGCCAGCAGTGAAGAAAGTAGTATTGGCTATGGCTACACCTTC
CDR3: CASSEESSIGYGYTF

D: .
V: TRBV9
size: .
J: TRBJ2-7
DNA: TGTGCCAGCAGCGTAGCGGAAGGGGGCTACGAGCAGTACTTC
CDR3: CASSVAEGGYEQYF

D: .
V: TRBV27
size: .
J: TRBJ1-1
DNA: TGTGCCAGCAGTCCCTTTGGGGCCAGGAACACTGAAGATTTCTTT
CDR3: CASSPFGARNTEDFF

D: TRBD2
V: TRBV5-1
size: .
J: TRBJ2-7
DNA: TGCGCCAGCAGCTTGGCCTTGTCTAGCGGCGAGCAGTACTTC
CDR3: CASSLALSSGEQYF

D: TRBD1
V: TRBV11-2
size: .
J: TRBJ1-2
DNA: TGTGCCAGCCGAATTTCAGGGGGCTCCAACTATGGCTACACCTTC
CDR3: CASRISGGSNYGYTF

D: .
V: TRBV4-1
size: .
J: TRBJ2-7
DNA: TGCACCAGCAGCCAAGTTTCGACAGTCTCCTACGAGCAGTACTTC
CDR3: CTSSQVSTVSYEQYF

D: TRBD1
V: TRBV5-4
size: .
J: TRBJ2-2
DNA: TGTGCCAGCAGCTTTGGGCAGGGGGTCACCGGGGAGCTGTTTTTT
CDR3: CASSFGQGVTGELFF

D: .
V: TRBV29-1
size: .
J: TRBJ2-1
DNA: TGCAGCGTTGAGTGGCACCCGGGGGAGCAGTTCTTC
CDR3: CSVEWHPGEQFF

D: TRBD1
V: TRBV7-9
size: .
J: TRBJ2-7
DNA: TGTGCCAGCAGCTTACCAGGGGGCCGCTGGGAGCAGTACTTC
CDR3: CASSLPGGRWEQYF

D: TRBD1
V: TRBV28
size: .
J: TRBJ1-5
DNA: TGTGCCAGCAGTTTTAGACAGGGGAAGCGTTCGGGCAATCAGCCCCAGCATTTT
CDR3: CASSFRQGKRSGNQPQHF

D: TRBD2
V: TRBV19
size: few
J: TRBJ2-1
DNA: TGTGCCAGTAGTATAGATCGGGGGGAGGTATACAATGAGCAGTTCTTC
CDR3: CASSIDRGEVYNEQFF

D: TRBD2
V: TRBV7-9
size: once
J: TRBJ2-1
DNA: TGTGCCAGCAGCTTAGGGGTACCGGGACTAGCGGATTACAATGAGCAGTTCTTC
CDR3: CASSLGVPGLADYNEQFF

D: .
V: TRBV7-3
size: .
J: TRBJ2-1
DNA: TGTGCCAGCAGCCCCTACGGGGGTAGCTCCTACAATGAGCAGTTCTTC
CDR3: CASSPYGGSSYNEQFF

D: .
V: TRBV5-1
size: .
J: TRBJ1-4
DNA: TGCGCCAGCAGCTTCGGCAGCGTTAATGAAAAACTGTTTTTT
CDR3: CASSFGSVNEKLFF

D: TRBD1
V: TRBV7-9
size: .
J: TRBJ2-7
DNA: TGTGCCAGCAGCCCCCGACAGGGGGCCTACGAGCAGTACTTC
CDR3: CASSPRQGAYEQYF

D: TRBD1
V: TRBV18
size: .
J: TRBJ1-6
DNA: TGTGCCAGCTCACCGACCGGGACAGGGGGCTCGGTTTCACCCCTCCACTTT
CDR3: CASSPTGTGGSVSPLHF

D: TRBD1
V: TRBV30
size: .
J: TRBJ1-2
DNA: TGTGCCTGGAAAGACAGGGGGAATGGCTACACCTTC
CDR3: CAWKDRGNGYTF

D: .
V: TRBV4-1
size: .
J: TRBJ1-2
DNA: TGCGCCAGCAGCCAGCCACAGGAGGGGCGATATGGCTACACCTTC
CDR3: CASSQPQEGRYGYTF

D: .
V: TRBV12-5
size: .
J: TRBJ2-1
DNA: TGTGCTAGTGGTTTGGGTCCGACAGGATACAATGAGCAGTTCTTC
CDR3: CASGLGPTGYNEQFF

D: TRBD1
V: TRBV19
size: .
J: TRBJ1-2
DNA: TGTGCCAGCAGACAGGAGGGGGCTGATAACTATGGCTACACCTTC
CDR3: CASRQEGADNYGYTF

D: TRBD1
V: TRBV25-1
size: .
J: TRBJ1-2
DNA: TGTGCCAGCAGTGAAACAGGGGGCGAGAGTCATGGCTACACCTTC
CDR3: CASSETGGESHGYTF

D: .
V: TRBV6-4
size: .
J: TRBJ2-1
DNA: TGTGCCAGCAGTGACTCGGGCGGGGGCCAGCAGTTCTTC
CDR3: CASSDSGGGQQFF

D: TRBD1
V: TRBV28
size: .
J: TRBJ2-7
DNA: TGTGCCAGCAGCTCTCCGGGACAGGGGGCGGCCTACGAGCAGTACTTC
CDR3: CASSSPGQGAAYEQYF

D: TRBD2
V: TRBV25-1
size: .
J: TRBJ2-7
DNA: TGTGCCAGCATTACTAGCGGACAGTACTTC
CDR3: CASITSGQYF

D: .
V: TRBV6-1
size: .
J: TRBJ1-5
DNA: TGTGCCAGCAGCTACCTAATAACTCAGCCCCAGCATTTT
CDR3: CASSYLITQPQHF

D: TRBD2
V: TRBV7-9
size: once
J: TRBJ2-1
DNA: TGTGCCAGCAGCTCCTGGCGGGAGGGCCGGGACAATGAGCAGTTCTTC
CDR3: CASSSWREGRDNEQFF

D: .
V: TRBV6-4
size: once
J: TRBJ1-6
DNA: TGTGCCAGCAGACAGGCTACTAATTCACCCCTCCACTTT
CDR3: CASRQATNSPLHF

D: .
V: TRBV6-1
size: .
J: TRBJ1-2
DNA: TGTGCCAGCACGCCCGGGGGCTATGGCTACACCTTC
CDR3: CASTPGGYGYTF

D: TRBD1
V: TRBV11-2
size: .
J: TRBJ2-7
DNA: TGTGCCAGCAGAGAGACGGGACAGGGTCTCAACTACGAGCAGTACTTC
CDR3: CASRETGQGLNYEQYF

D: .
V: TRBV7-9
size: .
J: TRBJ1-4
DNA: TGTGCCAGCAGCTTAGACAGGGCTAATGAAAAACTGTTTTTT
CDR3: CASSLDRANEKLFF

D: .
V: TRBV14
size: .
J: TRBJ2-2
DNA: TGTGCCAGCAGCCAAATCGTCACCGGGGAGCTGTTTTTT
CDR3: CASSQIVTGELFF